This TCR beta chain was documented in a study of T-cell reconstitution after alpha-beta-depleted transplantation in children. Germline CDR1 SGHRS, CDR2 YFSETQ. The CDR3 length is 16 residues. J was trimmed by 2 bases and V by 4 bases; bases with no gene match: 12. To note about this clonotype: Its cognate antigen is unknown.

General observations from the study: Surviving thymic progenitors and recipient T cells were the source of high TCRbeta diversity at day 60 in some patients. Several hundred graft clones that had expanded were reportedly the source of alpha-beta T cells about two months after transplant. One year post-transplant, T-cell counts and diversity were largely derived from T cells produced anew.

Unique molecular identifiers were used to barcode this TCRbeta library. TCRdb processed the PCR reads anew with MiXCR; each CDR3 protein has one entry. In the table there are about 980,000 distinct CDR3 sequences, about 29% of which are singletons. The sequence came from a boy younger than two who had a stem cell transplant for SCID, so the T cells may come from the graft donor. Here the sequenced sample was PBMCs, mostly from graft donor cells, taken 360 days after TCRalphabeta/CD19-depleted stem cell transplant. J is TRBJ2-7 and V is TRBV5-1; the match to TRBD1 covers 7 bases. The CDR3 sequence is CASSPEGDRVPYEQYF. The CDR3, as DNA: TGCGCCAGCAGCCCCGAGGGGGACAGAGTTCCCTACGAGCAGTACTTC.